This T cell receptor (beta chain) was found in a study of T cell repertoires in cytomegalovirus infection. This CDR3 contains 14 residues. V was pared by 7 bases and J by 8 bases, with 19 bases between. Germline-derived CDR1 and CDR2 are MNHNS and SASEGT. This clonotype was recorded many times. Using its own MiXCR run on the reads, TCRdb lists one record per CDR3 protein. The data contain almost 300,000 distinct CDR3 sequences, around 10% of them singletons. This chain uses TRBV6-1 with TRBJ2-3; possible D gene TRBD2, 5 bases. The specimen was PBMCs. The TCR originated in a human donor in good health (CMV status not recorded). Some clones in this sample may be carry-over from other donors' samples. The CDR3 sequence is CASKPATGYGTQYF. CDR3 nucleotide sequence: TGTGCCAGCAAACCCGCGACGGGATATGGTACGCAGTATTTT.